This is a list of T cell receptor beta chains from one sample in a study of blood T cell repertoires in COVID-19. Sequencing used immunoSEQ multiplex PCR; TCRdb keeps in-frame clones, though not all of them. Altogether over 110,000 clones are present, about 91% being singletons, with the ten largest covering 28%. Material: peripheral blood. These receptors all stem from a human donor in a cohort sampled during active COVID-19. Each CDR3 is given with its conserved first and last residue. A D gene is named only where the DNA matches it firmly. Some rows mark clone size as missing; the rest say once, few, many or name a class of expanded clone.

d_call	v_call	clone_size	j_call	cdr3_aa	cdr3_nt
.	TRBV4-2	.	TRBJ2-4	CASSLEGAAGAKNIQYF	TGTGCCAGCAGCCTTGAGGGGGCAGCGGGCGCCAAAAACATTCAGTACTTC
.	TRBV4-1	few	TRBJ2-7	CASSLLGLGSDEQYF	TGCGCCAGCAGCCTCCTGGGACTGGGATCGGACGAGCAGTACTTC
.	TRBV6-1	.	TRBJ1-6	CASSEVHLSSYNSPLHF	TGTGCCAGCAGTGAAGTGCATCTGAGCTCCTATAATTCACCCCTCCACTTT
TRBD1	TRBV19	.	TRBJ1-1	CASGTGGEAFF	TGTGCCAGTGGCACAGGGGGTGAAGCTTTCTTT
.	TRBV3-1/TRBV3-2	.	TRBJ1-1	CASSQVLQGANTEAFF	TGTGCCAGCAGCCAAGTCCTACAGGGCGCGAACACTGAAGCTTTCTTT
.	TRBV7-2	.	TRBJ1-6	CASSLSTVPPLHF	TGTGCCAGCAGCCTCTCGACAGTGCCCCCCCTCCACTTT
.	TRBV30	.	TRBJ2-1	CAWSVLGENEQFF	TGTGCCTGGAGTGTACTAGGAGAAAATGAGCAGTTCTTC
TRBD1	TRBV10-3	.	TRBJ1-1	CAISETTGGTNTEAFF	TGTGCCATCAGTGAGACGACAGGGGGTACGAACACTGAAGCTTTCTTT
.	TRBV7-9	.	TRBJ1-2	CASSLDWTELVYGYTF	TGTGCCAGCAGCTTGGATTGGACAGAGCTTGTCTATGGCTACACCTTC
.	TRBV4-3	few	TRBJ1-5	CASSQEPGQPQHF	TGCGCCAGCAGCCAAGAGCCGGGTCAGCCCCAGCATTTT
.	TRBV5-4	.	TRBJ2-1	CASSLVGVNEQFF	TGTGCCAGCAGCTTAGTGGGAGTCAATGAGCAGTTCTTC
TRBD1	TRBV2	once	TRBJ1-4	CASSVGTGDEKLFF	TGTGCCAGCAGTGTGGGGACAGGCGATGAAAAACTGTTTTTT
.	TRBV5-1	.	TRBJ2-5	CASSSMAGNRETQYF	TGCGCCAGCAGCTCAATGGCGGGGAACAGGGAGACCCAGTACTTC
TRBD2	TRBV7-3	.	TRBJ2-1	CASSFHSGGDNEQFF	TGTGCCAGCAGCTTTCATAGCGGGGGGGACAATGAGCAGTTCTTC
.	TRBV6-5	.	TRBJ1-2	CASSRPGSGGYTF	TGTGCCAGCAGTCGGCCAGGGTCCGGTGGCTACACCTTC
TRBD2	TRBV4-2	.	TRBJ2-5	CASSPGGQETQYF	TGTGCCAGCAGCCCGGGGGGACAAGAGACCCAGTACTTC
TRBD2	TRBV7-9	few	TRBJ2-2	CASSDNTLRGGLVTGELFF	TGTGCCAGCAGCGATAACACCTTGCGGGGGGGCCTAGTCACCGGGGAGCTGTTTTTT
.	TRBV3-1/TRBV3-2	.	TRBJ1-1	CASSQDVGQNTEAFF	TGTGCCAGCAGCCAAGATGTGGGACAGAACACTGAAGCTTTCTTT
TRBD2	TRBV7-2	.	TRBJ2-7	CASSFSGGYEQYF	TGTGCCAGCAGCTTTAGCGGGGGTTACGAGCAGTACTTC
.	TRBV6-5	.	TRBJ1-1	CASSPPGITEAFF	TGTGCCAGCAGCCCCCCCGGGATCACTGAAGCTTTCTTT
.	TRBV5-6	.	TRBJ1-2	CASSSPGSDYGYTF	TGTGCCAGCAGCTCTCCGGGATCCGACTATGGCTACACCTTC
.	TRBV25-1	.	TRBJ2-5	CASSDYRDQETQYF	TGTGCCAGCAGTGACTACAGGGACCAAGAGACCCAGTACTTC
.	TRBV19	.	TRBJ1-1	CASSTAGAANTEAFF	TGTGCCAGTAGTACGGCGGGGGCGGCGAACACTGAAGCTTTCTTT
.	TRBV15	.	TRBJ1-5	CATSRDGGGDQPQHF	TGTGCCACCAGCAGAGATGGAGGAGGAGATCAGCCCCAGCATTTT
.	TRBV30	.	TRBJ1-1	CAWSPTMNTEAFF	TGTGCCTGGAGTCCAACAATGAACACTGAAGCTTTCTTT
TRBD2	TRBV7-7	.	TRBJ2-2	CASSSSGDHNTGELFF	TGTGCTAGCAGCTCCAGCGGGGATCATAACACCGGGGAGCTGTTTTTT
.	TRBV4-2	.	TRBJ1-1	CASSQDRREMNTEAFF	TGTGCCAGCAGCCAAGATCGGAGGGAGATGAACACTGAAGCTTTCTTT
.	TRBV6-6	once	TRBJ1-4	CASSYSRATGEKLFF	TGTGCCAGCAGTTACTCGAGGGCCACCGGGGAAAAACTGTTTTTT
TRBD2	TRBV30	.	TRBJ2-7	CAWSATGTSGGAAGYF	TGTGCCTGGAGTGCGACCGGGACTAGCGGGGGGGCGGCCGGATACTTC
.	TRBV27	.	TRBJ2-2	CASSRWYSGELFF	TGTGCCAGCAGTCGATGGTATAGCGGGGAGCTGTTTTTT